This section outlines one T cell receptor beta chain sequence together with its context. Its antigen is currently unknown. These data come from a study of T cells in Graves' hyperthyroidism and ophthalmopathy. The study's findings and limits: Before onset, by a median of about seven months, the model predicted ophthalmopathy.

Researchers took RNA transcripts and amplified the TCR beta CDR3 regions from them. HTBI primers were used for first-round RT-PCR of the TCR CDR3. TCRdb ran MiXCR on the multiplex PCR reads and lists one entry per CDR3 protein. The table lists about 380,000 distinct CDR3 sequences, under 20% of them singletons. Per germline, CDR1 MNHEY and CDR2 SMNVEV (reference sequence). J lost 0 bases, V lost 6 bases, and 3 bases had no gene match. CDR3 length: 14 amino acids. This TCR was sampled from a man in his late teens or twenties with Graves' ophthalmopathy. Material: blood. The chain uses TRBV27 and TRBJ2-7; 9 nucleotides line up with TRBD2. The CDR3 spells CASSRTSASYEQYF. The CDR3 nucleotides are TGTGCCAGCAGCCGGACTAGCGCCTCCTACGAGCAGTACTTC.